Below, one TCR beta chain is given with its context. Its specificity is not known. TCRdb's table, derived via immunoSEQ multiplex PCR, lists solely in-frame clones and lacks some. The profile shows about 78,000 clones, 70% to 90% of them singletons. Germline CDR1 is MDHEN and CDR2 is SYDVKM. With 2 bases removed from V and 0 bases from J, the gap between germline ends came to 10 bases. This CDR3 spans 15 amino acids. This sample was included in a study of identifying expanded T cells in peripheral blood. Healthy donors had no documented immune events, such as infections, while sampled. Findings and limits, study-wide: Clone count variance between approximately 2-week samples rose with total template count. About 1.2 clones differed between technical replicates, versus 16.4 and 19 over time.

The sample comprised blood. The receptor's source is a person aged 18-70 years in good health. This chain uses TRBV28 with TRBJ1-1; TRBD1 might be the D (5 bases). In nucleotides, the CDR3 is TGTGCCAGCAGTTTAATGGGGGAAGTGAACACTGAAGCTTTCTTT. It translates to CASSLMGEVNTEAFF.